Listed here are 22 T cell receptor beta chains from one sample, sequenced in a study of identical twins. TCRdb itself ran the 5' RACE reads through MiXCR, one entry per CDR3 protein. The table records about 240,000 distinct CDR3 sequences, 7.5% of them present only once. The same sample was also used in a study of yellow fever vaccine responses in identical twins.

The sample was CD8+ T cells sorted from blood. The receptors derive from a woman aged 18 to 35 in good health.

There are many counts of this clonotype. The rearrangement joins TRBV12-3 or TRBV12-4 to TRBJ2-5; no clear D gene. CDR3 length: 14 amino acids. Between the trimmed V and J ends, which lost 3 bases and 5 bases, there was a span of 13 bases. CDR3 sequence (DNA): TGTGCCAGCAGTTTTTCTGGGAATGGGGAGACCCAGTACTTC. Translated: CASSFSGNGETQYF.

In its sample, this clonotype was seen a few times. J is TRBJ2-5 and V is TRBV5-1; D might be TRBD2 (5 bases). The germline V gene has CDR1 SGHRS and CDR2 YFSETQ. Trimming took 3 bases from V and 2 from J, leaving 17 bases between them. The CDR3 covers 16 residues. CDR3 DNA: TGCGCCAGCAGCTCACCCGCACGACGGGGACAAGAGACCCAGTACTTC. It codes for CASSSPARRGQETQYF.

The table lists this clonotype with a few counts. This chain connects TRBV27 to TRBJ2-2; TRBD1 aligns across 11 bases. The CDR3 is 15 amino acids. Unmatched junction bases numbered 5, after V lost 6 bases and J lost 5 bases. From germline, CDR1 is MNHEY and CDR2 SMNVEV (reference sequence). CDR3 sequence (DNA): TGTGCCAGCAGCTGGACAGGGGGCGCGACCGGGGAGCTGTTTTTT. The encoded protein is CASSWTGGATGELFF.

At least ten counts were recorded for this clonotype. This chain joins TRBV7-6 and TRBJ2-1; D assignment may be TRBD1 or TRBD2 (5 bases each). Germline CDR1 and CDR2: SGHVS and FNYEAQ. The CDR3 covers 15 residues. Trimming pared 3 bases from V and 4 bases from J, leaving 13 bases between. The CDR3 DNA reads TGTGCCAGCAGCTTGACAGTGAGGGCTTACAATGAGCAGTTCTTC. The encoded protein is CASSLTVRAYNEQFF.

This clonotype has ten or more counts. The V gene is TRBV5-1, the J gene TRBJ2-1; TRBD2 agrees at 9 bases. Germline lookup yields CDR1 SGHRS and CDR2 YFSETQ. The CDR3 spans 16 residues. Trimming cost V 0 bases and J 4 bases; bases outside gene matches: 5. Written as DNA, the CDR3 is TGCGCCAGCAGCTTGGTCCTAGCGGGGAGTTACAATGAGCAGTTCTTC. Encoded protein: CASSLVLAGSYNEQFF.

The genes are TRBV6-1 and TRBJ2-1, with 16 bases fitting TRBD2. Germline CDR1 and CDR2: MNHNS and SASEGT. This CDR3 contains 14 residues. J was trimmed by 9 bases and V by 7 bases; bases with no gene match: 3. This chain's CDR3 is CASIGTSGRAEQFF. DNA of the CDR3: TGTGCCAGCATCGGGACTAGCGGGAGGGCTGAGCAGTTCTTC.

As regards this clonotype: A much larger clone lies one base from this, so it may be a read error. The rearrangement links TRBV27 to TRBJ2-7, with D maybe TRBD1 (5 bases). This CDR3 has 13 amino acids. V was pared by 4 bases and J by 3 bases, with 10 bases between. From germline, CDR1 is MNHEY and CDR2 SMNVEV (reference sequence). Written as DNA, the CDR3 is TGTGCCAGCAGTTGGGCAAGGGGCTACGAGCAGTACTTC. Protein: CASSWARGYEQYF.

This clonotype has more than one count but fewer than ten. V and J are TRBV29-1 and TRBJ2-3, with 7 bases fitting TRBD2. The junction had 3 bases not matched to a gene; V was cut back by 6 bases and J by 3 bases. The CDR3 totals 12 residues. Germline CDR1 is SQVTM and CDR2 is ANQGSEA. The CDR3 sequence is CSVGGGTDTQYF. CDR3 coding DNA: TGCAGCGTGGGGGGGGGAACAGATACGCAGTATTTT.

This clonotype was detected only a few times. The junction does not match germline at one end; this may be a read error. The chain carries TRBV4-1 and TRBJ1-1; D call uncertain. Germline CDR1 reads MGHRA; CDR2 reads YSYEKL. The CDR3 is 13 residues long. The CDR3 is CASSQAAYTEAFF. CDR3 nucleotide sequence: TGCGCCAGCAGCCAAGCGGCCTACACGGAAGCTTTCTTT.

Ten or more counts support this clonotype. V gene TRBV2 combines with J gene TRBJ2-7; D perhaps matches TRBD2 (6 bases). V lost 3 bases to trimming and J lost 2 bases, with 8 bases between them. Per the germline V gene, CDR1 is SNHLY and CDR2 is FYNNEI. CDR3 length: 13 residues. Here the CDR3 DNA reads TGTGCCAGCAGTGACGGGGGTGCCTACGAGCAGTACGTC. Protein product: CASSDGGAYEQYV.

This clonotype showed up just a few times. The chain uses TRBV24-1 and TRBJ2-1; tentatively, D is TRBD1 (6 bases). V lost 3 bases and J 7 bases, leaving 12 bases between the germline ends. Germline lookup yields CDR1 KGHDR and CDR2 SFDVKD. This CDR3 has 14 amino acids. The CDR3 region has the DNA TGTGCCACCAGTGATGTTACAGGGAGTAATGAGCAGTTCTTC. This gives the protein CATSDVTGSNEQFF.

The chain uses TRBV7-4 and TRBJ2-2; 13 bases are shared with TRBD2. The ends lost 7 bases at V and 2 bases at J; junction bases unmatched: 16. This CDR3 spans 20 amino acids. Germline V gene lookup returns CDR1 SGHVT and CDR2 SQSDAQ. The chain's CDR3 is CASTQQARLAGGQNTGELFF. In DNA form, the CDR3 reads TGTGCCAGCACCCAGCAGGCCCGACTAGCGGGGGGACAAAACACCGGGGAGCTGTTTTTT.

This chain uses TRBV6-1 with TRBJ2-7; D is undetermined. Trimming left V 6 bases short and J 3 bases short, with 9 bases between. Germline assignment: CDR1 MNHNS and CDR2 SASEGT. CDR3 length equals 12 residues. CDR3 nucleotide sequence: TGTGCCAGCAGCCTATTGGGCTACGAGCAGTACGTC. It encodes CASSLLGYEQYV.

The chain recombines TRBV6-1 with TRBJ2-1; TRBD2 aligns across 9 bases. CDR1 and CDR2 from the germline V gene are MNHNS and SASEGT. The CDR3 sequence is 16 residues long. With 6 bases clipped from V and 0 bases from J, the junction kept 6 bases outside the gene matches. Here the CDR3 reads CASSLREGASYNEQFF. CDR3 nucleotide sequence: TGTGCCAGCAGCTTGCGGGAGGGGGCCTCCTACAATGAGCAGTTCTTC.

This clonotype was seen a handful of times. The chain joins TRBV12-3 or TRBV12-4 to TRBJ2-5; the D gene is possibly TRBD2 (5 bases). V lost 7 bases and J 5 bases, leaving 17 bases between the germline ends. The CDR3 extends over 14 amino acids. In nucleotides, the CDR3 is TGTGCCAGCACCCCGGGATCTCTAGGGGAGACCCAGTACTTC. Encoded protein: CASTPGSLGETQYF.

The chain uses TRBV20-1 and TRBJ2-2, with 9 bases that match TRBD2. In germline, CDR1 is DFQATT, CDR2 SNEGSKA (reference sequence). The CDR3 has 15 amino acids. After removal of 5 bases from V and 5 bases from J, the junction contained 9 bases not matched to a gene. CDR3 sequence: CSARAGTSRTGELFF. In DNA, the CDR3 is TGCAGTGCTCGAGCCGGGACTAGCCGTACCGGGGAGCTGTTTTTT.

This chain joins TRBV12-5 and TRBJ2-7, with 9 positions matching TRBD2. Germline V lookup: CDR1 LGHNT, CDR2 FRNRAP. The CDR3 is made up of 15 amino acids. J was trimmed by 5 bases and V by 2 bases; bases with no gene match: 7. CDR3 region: CASGLNLVAGDEQYF. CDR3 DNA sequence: TGTGCTAGTGGTTTGAACTTGGTAGCGGGAGACGAGCAGTACTTC.

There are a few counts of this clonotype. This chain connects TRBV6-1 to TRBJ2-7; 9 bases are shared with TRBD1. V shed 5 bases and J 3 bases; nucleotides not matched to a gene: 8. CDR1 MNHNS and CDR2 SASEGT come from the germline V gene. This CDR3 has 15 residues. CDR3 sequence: CASSPPGQGLYEQYF. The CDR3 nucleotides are TGTGCCAGCAGTCCTCCGGGACAGGGCCTCTACGAGCAGTACTTC.

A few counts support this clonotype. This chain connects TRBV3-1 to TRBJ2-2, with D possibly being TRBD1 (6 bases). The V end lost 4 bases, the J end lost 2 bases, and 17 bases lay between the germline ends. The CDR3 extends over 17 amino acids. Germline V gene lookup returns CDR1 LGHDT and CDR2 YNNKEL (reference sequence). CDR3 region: CASSPMPGTFNTGELFF. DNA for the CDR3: TGTGCCAGCAGCCCCATGCCTGGGACATTTAACACCGGGGAGCTGTTTTTT.

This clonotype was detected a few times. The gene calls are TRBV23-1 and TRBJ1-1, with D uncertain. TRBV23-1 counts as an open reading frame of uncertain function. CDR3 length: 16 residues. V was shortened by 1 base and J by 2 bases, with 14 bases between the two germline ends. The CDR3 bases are TGCGCCAGCAGTCAATGGCTAGAGGATTCTAACACTGAAGCTTTCTTT. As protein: CASSQWLEDSNTEAFF.

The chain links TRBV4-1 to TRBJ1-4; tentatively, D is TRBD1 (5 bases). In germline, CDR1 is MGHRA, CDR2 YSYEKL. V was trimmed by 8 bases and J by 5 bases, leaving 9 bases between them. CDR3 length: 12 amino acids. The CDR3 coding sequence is TGCGCCAGCGGGGGTCACAATGAAAAACTGTTTTTT. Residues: CASGGHNEKLFF.

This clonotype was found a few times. In DNA, the CDR3 is TGTGCCAGCAGTGTCGGTGCCATGGGGGTTCTGGACACTGAAGCTTTCTTT. Translated: CASSVGAMGVLDTEAFF. J is TRBJ1-1 and V is TRBV6-1, with D perhaps matching TRBD1 (5 bases). Between the trimmed V and J ends, which lost 4 bases and 3 bases, there was a span of 21 bases. Germline CDR1 reads MNHNS; CDR2 reads SASEGT. This CDR3 contains 17 residues.